This TCR beta chain was sequenced in a study of cytomegalovirus exposure and HLA in healthy donors. Study results and caveats: Presence/absence analyses took donor sequencing depth as roughly uniform. Earlier findings revealed that most TCR beta V segments proved productive either about 90% or about 30% of the time. V- and J-gene trimming of TCR beta was linked (in a later analysis) to a missense DCLRE1C variant.

13 Jbeta primers and 60 Vbeta primers were used for the PCR. TCRdb's copy holds only in-frame clones and misses some; the assay was immunoSEQ multiplex PCR. The table lists 150,000 to 200,000 clones, approximately 81% of them singletons. This CDR3 region has 15 residues. Germline values: CDR1 MDHEN, CDR2 SYDVKM. V gave up 7 bases and J gave up 4 bases, with 20 bases separating them. In the case of this clone: Its antigen is undetermined.

The source of this sequence is a young man in good health and CMV-seronegative. The rearrangement uses TRBV28 and TRBJ2-7; perhaps TRBD1 as D (6 bases). The sample consisted of PBMCs. CDR3 coding DNA: TGTGCCAGCAACCCCAGGGGCTCACCTAAATACGAGCAGTACTTC. It is translated as CASNPRGSPKYEQYF.